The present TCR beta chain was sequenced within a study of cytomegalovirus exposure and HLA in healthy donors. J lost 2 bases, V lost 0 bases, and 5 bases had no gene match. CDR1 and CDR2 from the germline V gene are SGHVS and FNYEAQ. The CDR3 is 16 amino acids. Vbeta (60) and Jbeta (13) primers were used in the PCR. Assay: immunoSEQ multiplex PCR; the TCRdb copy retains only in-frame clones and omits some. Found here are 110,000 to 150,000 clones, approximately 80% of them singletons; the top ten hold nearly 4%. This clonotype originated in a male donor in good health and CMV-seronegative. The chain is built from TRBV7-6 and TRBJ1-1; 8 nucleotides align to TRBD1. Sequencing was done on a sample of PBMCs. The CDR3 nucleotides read TGTGCCAGCAGCTTAGCGCGTGGGACAGGAAACACTGAAGCTTTCTTT. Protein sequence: CASSLARGTGNTEAFF. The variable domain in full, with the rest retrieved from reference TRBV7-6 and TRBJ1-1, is GAGVSQSPRYKVTKRGQDVALRCDPISGHVSLYWYRQALGQGPEFLTYFNYEAQQDKSGLPNDRFSAERPEGSISTLTIQRTEQRDSAMYRCASSLARGTGNTEAFFGQGTRLTVV.